This TCR beta chain was captured by sequencing in a study of vaccination and CD4 T cells after COVID-19. Study as a whole: As control conditions, cultures were given either a CEFX pool serving as positive control, an HIV-1 Nef pool, or no peptide at all.

This clonotype was observed a handful of times. No antigen is known for it. The treatment is: 10-day PBMC culture with coronavirus spike peptide pools or control peptides (ViraFEST assay). At the Johns Hopkins FTIC core, DNA taken from cultured CD4+ T cells was sequenced by way of the Oncomine TCR Beta short-read assay. Investigators obtained genomic DNA by extraction from cultured CD4+ T cells. Each CDR3 protein is one row after TCRdb ran MiXCR on the PCR reads. The data contain about 21,000 distinct CDR3 sequences, roughly 50% of them singletons. The TCR comes from a human donor who had recovered from COVID-19. Specimen: CD4+ T cells from blood, cultured in vitro.

The CDR3 here is CSVDEQTTDTQYF. The DNA of the CDR3 is TGCAGCGTTGACGAACAGACCACAGATACGCAGTATTTT. The J gene is TRBJ2-3, the V gene TRBV29-1; D unclear. Germline-derived CDR1 and CDR2 are SQVTM and ANQGSEA. The V end was cut by 3 bases, the J end by 2 bases, with 9 bases between. The length of the CDR3 is 13 residues.